A selection of T cell receptor beta chains follows, all from one sample in a study of human versus mouse CDR3 diversity and MHC coevolution. Only in-frame clones appear in the TCRdb table, and some are missing; sequencing was by immunoSEQ multiplex PCR. Here the sample spans roughly 86,000 clones, approximately 92% being singletons. Material: naive CD4+ T cells from blood. Receptor source: a person aged 25 to 75 in good health. Each CDR3 is given without its conserved first and last residue. The D gene is left open where the match is weak.

TRBD2 | TRBJ2-1 | TRBV6-5 | ASSRGRGGLNEQF
TRBD1 | TRBJ2-7 | TRBV6-1 | ASSEMTGIAYEQY
. | TRBJ1-5 | TRBV7-9 | ASSQGRGGNQPQH
TRBD1 | TRBJ1-5 | TRBV19 | ASSTDRGDQPQH
TRBD1 | TRBJ2-3 | TRBV29-1 | SAPAWDRGTDTQY
. | TRBJ2-7 | TRBV6-5 | ASTQGDEQY
TRBD2 | TRBJ2-5 | TRBV6-5 | ASKFVAGQETQY
TRBD1 | TRBJ1-5 | TRBV28 | ASSTIGGSHQPQH
TRBD2 | TRBJ2-7 | TRBV4-3 | ASSQGLAGGGREY
. | TRBJ2-5 | TRBV5-1 | ASSLAGETQY
. | TRBJ2-2 | TRBV30 | ACGGGSHTGELF
. | TRBJ2-3 | TRBV30 | AWSPASGGHTQY
. | TRBJ2-1 | TRBV19 | ASNGPSSYNEQF
. | TRBJ2-3 | TRBV7-2 | ASSLDFTDTQY
. | TRBJ1-4 | TRBV6-5 | ASSSPREGNEKLF
TRBD2 | TRBJ2-2 | TRBV9 | ASSFLGGRDTGELF
TRBD2 | TRBJ2-3 | TRBV2 | ASTLSGILADTQY
. | TRBJ2-7 | TRBV10-3 | AISPGLPTYEQY
. | TRBJ1-2 | TRBV30 | AWKGGYGYT
TRBD1 | TRBJ1-2 | TRBV10-2 | ASRSTGGLSYGYT
TRBD1 | TRBJ1-2 | TRBV11-2 | ASSLVETGTYGYT
TRBD2 | TRBJ2-6 | TRBV6-4 | ASPRGRTSGLSGANVLT
TRBD1 | TRBJ2-7 | TRBV7-2 | ASSSGQGPYEQY
. | TRBJ1-2 | TRBV19 | ASHRGGGYT
TRBD1 | . | TRBV5-4 | ASTGTGSSEQY
. | TRBJ2-7 | TRBV12-5 | ASGSRTGAGREQY
TRBD1 | TRBJ2-5 | TRBV30 | AWSGGQGVGETQY
TRBD1 | TRBJ1-2 | TRBV28 | ATLEQGALVKDYGYT
TRBD1 | TRBJ2-3 | TRBV18 | ASSPGQGAYTQY
TRBD1 | TRBJ2-7 | TRBV6-6 | ASSPRQGRYEQY
TRBD2 | TRBJ2-2 | TRBV2 | ASSVTSGWDTGELF
. | TRBJ2-4 | TRBV18 | ASSPPVSKNIQY
. | TRBJ1-1 | TRBV7-3 | ASSFSPGDTEAF
TRBD2 | TRBJ2-3 | TRBV4-2 | ASSQEVLAGGTADTQY
TRBD1 | TRBJ2-5 | TRBV18 | ASLRTGAGETQY
TRBD1 | TRBJ1-6 | TRBV5-8 | ASSTRTGVVDSPLH
TRBD1 | TRBJ1-2 | TRBV7-3 | ASSPSGQPYGYT